This T cell receptor beta chain was identified during a study of shared clonotypes between healthy human individuals. About this clone: What it binds is unknown. The identical CDR3 is also encoded by other nucleotide sequences in the sample.

Findings and limits, study-wide: Non-shared clonotypes had lower generation probabilities than those shared by all four donors. Shared across a few donors were roughly 4.8% of the naive CD4 clonotypes. Deeper or shallower sequencing was expected to change how clonotypes are shared among donors.

Several immunoSEQ 96-well plates shared each subset's DNA, each plate a replicate. Data came from immunoSEQ multiplex PCR; TCRdb stores just in-frame clones and leaves some out. The table lists fewer than 1 million clones, roughly 96% of them singletons. This CDR3 contains 14 residues. Germline loops: CDR1 SEHNR, CDR2 FQNEAQ (reference sequence). The ends were cut back, 2 bases at V and 1 base at J, with 8 bases in the middle. CD45RO-negative cells were positively selected for CCR7, leaving out terminally differentiated effector memory CD45RA+ cells. J is TRBJ2-5 and V is TRBV7-9; D is unresolved. The sequence came from a young man in good health. The sample consisted of naive CD8+ T cells sorted from blood. The CDR3 coding sequence is TGTGCCAGCAGCTTAAGGGTTGGCCAAGAGACCCAGTACTTC. The encoded protein is CASSLRVGQETQYF.